A selection of T cell receptor beta chains follows, all from one sample in a study of OX40 agonist ivuxolimab in advanced cancers. Produced via immunoSEQ multiplex PCR; TCRdb's table is partial and in-frame only. The sample records about 66,000 clones, around 84% being singletons. Sequences were derived from CD4+ or CD8+ T cells sorted from blood, sampled in a trial of the OX40 agonist ivuxolimab. The source of these receptors is an adult with an advanced solid tumor such as melanoma, head and neck, liver or kidney cancer. Each CDR3 is given with its conserved first and last residue. D genes are given only for firm matches. Expanded clones get a size class; other rows say once, few or many, or leave the size out.

clone_size,j_call,d_call,v_call,cdr3_aa,cdr3_nt
NA,TRBJ1-2,TRBD1,TRBV5-6,CASSLEGTGGRGYTF,TGTGCCAGCAGCTTGGAAGGGACAGGGGGCCGGGGCTACACCTTC
NA,TRBJ2-2,TRBD1,TRBV18,CASSPGTGADGELFF,TGTGCCAGCTCACCCGGGACAGGGGCGGACGGGGAGCTGTTTTTT
NA,TRBJ1-1,NA,TRBV30,CAWGARGNTEAFF,TGTGCCTGGGGCGCAAGGGGGAACACTGAAGCTTTCTTT
NA,TRBJ2-1,TRBD2,TRBV19,CASSRGLAGGSSYNEQFF,TGTGCCAGTAGCCGTGGACTAGCGGGAGGGAGCTCCTACAATGAGCAGTTCTTC
NA,TRBJ1-1,NA,TRBV5-4,CASSGQTDTEAFF,TGTGCCAGCAGCGGACAAACGGACACTGAAGCTTTCTTT
few,TRBJ2-2,TRBD1,TRBV19,CASRKPGGVGTGELFF,TGTGCCAGTAGGAAACCAGGGGGAGTCGGTACCGGGGAGCTGTTTTTT
NA,TRBJ1-2,NA,TRBV7-9,CASSLEQIGHLANYGYTF,TGTGCCAGCAGCTTAGAGCAGATTGGGCACCTCGCTAACTATGGCTACACCTTC
NA,TRBJ2-3,TRBD1,TRBV28,CASTPIPGQGLGDTDTQYF,TGTGCCAGCACTCCAATTCCGGGACAGGGTCTAGGGGACACAGATACGCAGTATTTT
NA,TRBJ2-3,NA,TRBV5-6,CASSFVQNTDTQYF,TGTGCCAGCAGCTTTGTGCAGAACACAGATACGCAGTATTTT
NA,TRBJ2-7,NA,TRBV27,CASSLSWGGHYEQYF,TGTGCCAGCAGTTTATCGTGGGGGGGCCACTACGAGCAGTACTTC
NA,TRBJ2-2,NA,TRBV2,CASSGAGAGELFF,TGTGCCAGCAGTGGGGCAGGGGCCGGGGAGCTGTTTTTT
NA,TRBJ1-2,NA,TRBV5-1,CASSYRDNNYGYTF,TGCGCCAGCAGTTACCGGGACAATAACTATGGCTACACCTTC
once,TRBJ2-7,TRBD1,TRBV4-3,CASSRRGSEQYF,TGCGCCAGCAGCCGCAGGGGGTCCGAGCAGTACTTC
once,TRBJ2-5,NA,TRBV9,CASTRRGEGTQYF,TGTGCCAGCACCCGTAGGGGTGAGGGGACCCAGTACTTC
NA,TRBJ1-1,NA,TRBV20-1,CSARTGGAFF,TGCAGTGCTAGGACGGGGGGGGCTTTCTTT
NA,TRBJ1-2,NA,TRBV7-2,CASSSTGPPYGYTF,TGTGCCAGCAGCTCTACCGGGCCTCCGTATGGCTACACCTTC
NA,TRBJ1-1,TRBD1,TRBV5-4,CASSWSRGKGINTEAFF,TGTGCCAGCAGCTGGAGCAGGGGGAAAGGGATAAACACTGAAGCTTTCTTT
NA,TRBJ1-3,NA,TRBV9,CASSAPGGGAGNTIYF,TGTGCCAGCAGCGCCCCCGGTGGAGGGGCCGGAAACACCATATATTTT
NA,TRBJ2-3,TRBD2,TRBV28,CASSYLGGLGGLDTQYF,TGTGCCAGCAGTTACTTGGGAGGGCTGGGAGGTTTGGATACGCAGTATTTT
NA,TRBJ1-6,NA,TRBV7-9,CASSLVRGLYSPLHF,TGTGCCAGCAGCTTAGTGAGAGGGCTTTATTCACCCCTCCACTTT
NA,TRBJ1-5,NA,TRBV4-3,CASSQSVDQPQHF,TGCGCCAGCAGTCAATCGGTCGATCAGCCCCAGCATTTT
NA,TRBJ2-7,NA,TRBV7-9,CASSFTALEQYF,TGTGCCAGCAGCTTTACAGCCCTCGAGCAGTACTTC
NA,TRBJ1-5,NA,TRBV15,CATSREYNQPQHF,TGTGCCACCAGCAGAGAATACAATCAGCCCCAGCATTTT
NA,TRBJ2-1,TRBD1,TRBV27,CASSLGGQYYNEQFF,TGTGCCAGCAGTCTAGGGGGACAGTACTACAATGAGCAGTTCTTC
NA,TRBJ1-4,NA,TRBV6-5,CASSYSGATEKLFF,TGTGCCAGCAGTTACTCCGGGGCGACTGAAAAACTGTTTTTT
NA,TRBJ1-3,NA,TRBV5-1,CASSLSLGISGNTIYF,TGCGCCAGCAGCTTATCCCTAGGTATCTCTGGAAACACCATATATTTT
NA,TRBJ2-2,NA,TRBV19,CASSIEGWRTGELFF,TGTGCCAGTAGTATAGAAGGGTGGCGGACCGGGGAGCTGTTTTTT
NA,TRBJ1-1,TRBD1,TRBV9,CASSARTGNTEAFF,TGTGCCAGCAGCGCGAGGACAGGGAACACTGAAGCTTTCTTT
once,TRBJ2-7,TRBD2,TRBV25-1,CASSEPTSGSRSEQYF,TGTGCCAGCAGTGAACCGACTAGCGGGAGCCGGTCCGAGCAGTACTTC